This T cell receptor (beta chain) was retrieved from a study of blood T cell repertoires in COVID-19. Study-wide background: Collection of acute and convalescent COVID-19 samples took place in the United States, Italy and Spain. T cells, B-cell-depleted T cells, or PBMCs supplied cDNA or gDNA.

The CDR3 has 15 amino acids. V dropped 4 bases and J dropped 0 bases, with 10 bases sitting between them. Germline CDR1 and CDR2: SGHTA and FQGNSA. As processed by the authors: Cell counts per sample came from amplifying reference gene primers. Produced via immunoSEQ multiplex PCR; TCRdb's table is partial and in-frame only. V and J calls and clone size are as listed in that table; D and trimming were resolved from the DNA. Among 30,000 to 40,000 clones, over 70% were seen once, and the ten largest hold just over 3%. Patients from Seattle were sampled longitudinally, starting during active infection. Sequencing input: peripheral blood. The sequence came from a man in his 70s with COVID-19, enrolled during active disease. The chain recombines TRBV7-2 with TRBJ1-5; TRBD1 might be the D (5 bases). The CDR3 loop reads CASSSGGISNQPQHF. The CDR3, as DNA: TGTGCCAGCAGCTCCGGGGGGATTAGCAATCAGCCCCAGCATTTT. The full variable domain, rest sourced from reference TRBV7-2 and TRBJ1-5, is GAGVSQSPSNKVTEKGKDVELRCDPISGHTALYWYRQSLGQGLEFLIYFQGNSAPDKSGLPSDRFSAERTGGSVSTLTIQRTQQEDSAVYLCASSSGGISNQPQHFGDGTRLSIL.